A selection of T cell receptor beta chains follows, all from one sample in a study of control samples from healthy donors and cancer patients. Method: immunoSEQ multiplex PCR; TCRdb's copy keeps in-frame clones and lacks some. Counted here are under 70,000 clones, about 96% occurring once; the ten biggest clones make up approximately 1.1%. The sequenced material came from blood. The origin of the receptors is a woman under 30 in good health. Each CDR3 is given with its conserved first and last residue. The order of the fields is clone size, J gene, V gene, D gene, CDR3 protein, CDR3 DNA. D genes are given only for firm matches. Size is stated for part of the rows, as once, few or many counts, or as a class when the clone is expanded.

-	TRBJ1-3	TRBV18	TRBD1	CASSPRDRRWTIYF	TGTGCCAGCTCACCGAGGGACAGGAGGTGGACCATATATTTT
-	TRBJ1-1	TRBV4-3	TRBD1	CASSQPGGRDTEAFF	TGCGCCAGCAGCCAACCAGGGGGGCGCGACACTGAAGCTTTCTTT
-	TRBJ2-5	TRBV19	-	CASSMAGGLGETQYF	TGTGCCAGTAGTATGGCCGGGGGTCTGGGGGAGACCCAGTACTTC
-	TRBJ2-1	TRBV2	TRBD2	CASSESGGSSYNEQFF	TGTGCCAGCAGTGAATCGGGGGGTAGCTCCTACAATGAGCAGTTCTTC
-	TRBJ1-1	TRBV28	TRBD1	CASTHNVGGRNTEAFF	TGTGCCAGCACTCATAACGTAGGGGGCAGGAACACTGAAGCTTTCTTT
-	TRBJ2-5	TRBV6-2/TRBV6-3	-	CASSQWTETQYF	TGTGCCAGCAGTCAATGGACAGAGACCCAGTACTTC
-	TRBJ2-7	TRBV27	-	CASGNSYEQYF	TGTGCCAGCGGGAACTCCTACGAGCAGTACTTC
-	TRBJ1-5	TRBV25-1	-	CASRSGSNQPQHF	TGTGCCAGCAGATCAGGGTCCAATCAGCCCCAGCATTTT
once	TRBJ1-2	TRBV5-6	-	CASSLSTRGYTF	TGTGCCAGCAGCTTGTCGACACGGGGCTACACCTTC
-	TRBJ1-1	TRBV15	-	CATIPTEGGTEAFF	TGTGCCACCATCCCGACAGAAGGGGGGACTGAAGCTTTCTTT
-	TRBJ2-3	TRBV6-6	-	CASSQANTQYF	TGTGCCAGCAGTCAGGCGAATACGCAGTATTTT
-	TRBJ1-2	TRBV14	-	CASSQDRTNYGYTF	TGTGCCAGCAGCCAAGACCGGACTAACTATGGCTACACCTTC
-	TRBJ1-2	TRBV7-2	-	CASSPGSNYGYTF	TGTGCCAGCAGCCCAGGGTCCAACTATGGCTACACCTTC
-	TRBJ1-1	TRBV11-2	-	CASSRQVLAGAFF	TGTGCCAGCAGCCGTCAGGTACTAGCTGGAGCTTTCTTT
-	TRBJ1-2	TRBV12-5	TRBD1	CASALGTGTDGYTF	TGTGCTAGTGCCCTCGGGACAGGGACGGATGGCTACACCTTC
-	TRBJ1-2	TRBV7-3	-	CASSDGGSGLYGYTF	TGTGCCAGCAGCGATGGGGGATCAGGGCTCTATGGCTACACCTTC
-	TRBJ1-4	TRBV18	TRBD1	CASSPPGTQGEKLFF	TGTGCCAGCTCACCACCCGGGACACAGGGGGAAAAACTGTTTTTT